Each of the 27 T cell receptor beta chains below was sequenced from the same sample in a study of blood T cell repertoires in COVID-19 (dated by TCRdb to the early 2020s). The library was generated by the immunoSEQ multiplex PCR assay. TCRdb took this table from immuneACCESS and kept in-frame rearrangements with V and J called. Such tables lack part of the clones; where checked against another copy, unresolved V genes explain under half of the gap, and the rest is unexplained. Present in this sample are about 200,000 clones, 70% to 85% of which were seen just once. The ten largest account for about 13% of the sample. The sequenced sample consisted of peripheral blood. These TCRs come from a human donor in a cohort sampled during active COVID-19.

This sequence joins TRBV6-6 and TRBJ1-5; the D gene is possibly TRBD1 (6 bases). Germline lookup yields CDR1 MNHNY and CDR2 SVGAGI (reference sequence). Deletions cut 6 bases from V and 4 bases from J, with 10 bases between. CDR3 length: 13 residues. CDR3 sequence reads: CASRSQGNQPQHF. The CDR3 nucleotides are TGTGCCAGCAGATCTCAGGGGAATCAGCCCCAGCATTTT.

The chain has TRBV6-5 and TRBJ2-1, with a possible D match to TRBD2 (6 bases). Germline loops: CDR1 MNHEY, CDR2 SVGAGI. Trimming left V 7 bases short and J 7 bases short, with 14 bases between. The CDR3 sequence is 13 residues long. CDR3 coding DNA: TGTGCCAGCACCCAAGGGAGCGGGAATGAGCAGTTCTTC. It translates to CASTQGSGNEQFF.

This rearrangement joins TRBV27 to TRBJ1-1; the match to TRBD1 covers 7 bases. V lost 6 bases and J lost 1; bases outside the gene matches: 8. This CDR3 comprises 15 residues. Germline CDR1 MNHEY, CDR2 SMNVEV (reference sequence). CDR3 DNA sequence: TGTGCCAGCAGCCAGGGACAGCCAAAGAACACTGAAGCTTTCTTT. Translating gives CASSQGQPKNTEAFF.

This clone occurred once. The chain has TRBV29-1 and TRBJ2-7, with D tentatively TRBD1 (6 bases). The V end was cut by 6 bases, the J end by 6 bases, with 21 bases between. The CDR3 has 14 residues. Germline CDR1 reads SQVTM; CDR2 reads ANQGSEA. The CDR3, as DNA: TGCAGCGTCCTAGGGGGACCCATTGGTGCCGAGCAGTACTTC. Amino acid sequence: CSVLGGPIGAEQYF.

The chain joins TRBV5-1 to TRBJ2-5; a weak D match, TRBD1 (6 bases). Germline V gene sequence: CDR1 SGHRS, CDR2 YFSETQ. The CDR3 spans 15 residues. Deletions cut 0 bases from V and 2 bases from J, with 11 bases between. The CDR3 coding sequence is TGCGCCAGCAGCTTGGCAACAGGGAGTCAAGAGACCCAGTACTTC. Amino acids: CASSLATGSQETQYF.

This sequence joins TRBV5-4 and TRBJ2-1; 7 bases are a match to TRBD2. The germline V gene has CDR1 SGHNT and CDR2 YYREEE (reference sequence). CDR3 length equals 13 residues. The V segment lost 0 bases and the J segment 10 bases; nucleotides outside the gene matches: 4. In DNA, the CDR3 is TGTGCCAGCAGCTTGGATCGAGCGGGAGAGCAGTTCTTC. It is translated as CASSLDRAGEQFF.

The rearrangement links TRBV24-1 to TRBJ2-7; D is ambiguous. The CDR3 is 11 amino acids. Trimming took 4 bases from V and 4 from J, leaving 4 bases between them. Germline-derived CDR1 and CDR2 are KGHDR and SFDVKD. The CDR3 is CATSDGYEQYF. The DNA for the CDR3 is TGTGCCACCAGTGACGGTTACGAGCAGTACTTC.

In its sample, this clone was seen many times. This same CDR3 is encoded by further DNA sequences in the sample. CDR3 region: CASSPGTSAPSYNEQFF. CDR3 sequence (DNA): TGTGCCAGCAGCCCCGGGACTAGCGCTCCGTCCTACAATGAGCAGTTCTTC. The chain joins TRBV21-1 to TRBJ2-1; the DNA was not compared with TRBD2, the D call given in the table. TRBV21-1 is shown as a pseudogene. CDR3 size: 17 residues.

The chain links TRBV3-1 (or the pseudogene TRBV3-2) to TRBJ2-1, with TRBD2 matching over 11 bases. After removal of 4 bases from V and 7 bases from J, the junction contained 9 bases not matched to a gene. Looked up from germline, CDR1 is LGHDT and CDR2 is YNNKEL (reference sequence). The CDR3 has 16 amino acids. CDR3 protein: CASSRTLAGGVNEQFF. The CDR3 nucleotides read TGTGCCAGCAGCCGCACCTTAGCGGGAGGGGTGAATGAGCAGTTCTTC.

The J gene is TRBJ1-5, the V gene TRBV19; 9 bases match TRBD1. The CDR3 totals 15 residues. Germline CDR1 and CDR2: LNHDA and SQIVND (reference sequence). Germline trimming cut 9 bases from V and 2 bases from J; bases unmatched to any gene: 8. CDR3 nucleotides: TGTGCCAGCAGAAACAGGGGGCGCGGCAATCAGCCCCAGCATTTT. Protein product: CASRNRGRGNQPQHF.

The rearrangement links TRBV29-1 to TRBJ2-7, with TRBD1 as a possible D gene (6 bases). V was clipped by 4 bases and J by 4 bases, with 14 bases between them. This CDR3 is 13 amino acids long. From germline, CDR1 is SQVTM and CDR2 ANQGSEA. The chain's CDR3 is CSVGLRTEYEQYF. The DNA of the CDR3 is TGCAGCGTTGGGCTTAGGACAGAGTACGAGCAGTACTTC.

The V call is TRBV19, the J call TRBJ2-5; D not resolved. Per the germline V gene, CDR1 is LNHDA and CDR2 is SQIVND (reference sequence). The V end was cut by 3 bases, the J end by 0 bases, with 14 bases between. This CDR3 has 16 amino acids. The CDR3 spells CASSMGRTSYQETQYF. The CDR3 coding sequence is TGTGCCAGTAGTATGGGCCGCACGTCCTACCAAGAGACCCAGTACTTC.

This chain uses TRBV19 with TRBJ2-1, with TRBD2 matching 10 bases. The length of the CDR3 is 17 residues. Germline V gene sequence: CDR1 LNHDA, CDR2 SQIVND (reference sequence). The V gene end was trimmed by 2 bases and the J gene end by 1 base; junction bases not matched to a gene: 5. DNA of the CDR3: TGTGCCAGTAGTATACCTAGCGGGAGTGGGTCCTACAATGAGCAGTTCTTC. Translating gives CASSIPSGSGSYNEQFF.

This clone was found once. The V gene is TRBV2, the J gene TRBJ2-7, with D perhaps matching TRBD1 (6 bases). The V gene's germline CDR1 is SNHLY and CDR2 FYNNEI. The CDR3 sequence is 15 residues long. Trimming removed 2 bases from V and 0 bases from J, with 11 bases in between. The CDR3 loop reads CASSELGQISYEQYF. For the CDR3, the DNA is TGTGCCAGCAGTGAACTTGGACAGATCTCCTACGAGCAGTACTTC.

The rearrangement links TRBV4-1 to TRBJ2-5, with D maybe TRBD1 (5 bases). Trimming took 5 bases from V and 5 from J, leaving 21 bases between them. Looked up from germline, CDR1 is MGHRA and CDR2 is YSYEKL. CDR3 length: 16 amino acids. CDR3 amino acids: CASSKRPAAHRETQYF. The CDR3 DNA reads TGCGCCAGCAGCAAAAGACCCGCTGCACACAGGGAGACCCAGTACTTC.

The chain uses TRBV6-5 and TRBJ2-1; the D gene is possibly TRBD2 (6 bases). CDR3 length equals 13 residues. With 5 bases removed from V and 6 bases from J, the gap between germline ends came to 11 bases. Germline V CDR1 and CDR2: MNHEY, SVGAGI. For the CDR3, the DNA is TGTGCCAGCAGTCAGTGGGGGGTCAATGAGCAGTTCTTC. Protein product: CASSQWGVNEQFF.

This clone was detected once. The chain recombines TRBV5-1 with TRBJ2-5, with TRBD2 matching over 12 bases. V trimming: 4 bases; J trimming: 5 bases; junction bases outside the gene matches: 3. Germline CDR1 and CDR2: SGHRS and YFSETQ. The CDR3 extends over 14 amino acids. CDR3 nucleotides: TGCGCCAGCAGCCCCGGACTAGCGGGGGAGACCCAGTACTTC. The encoded protein is CASSPGLAGETQYF.

V and J are TRBV7-6 and TRBJ2-7, with TRBD2 identical over 7 bases. Germline CDR1 reads SGHVS; CDR2 reads FNYEAQ. CDR3 length: 16 amino acids. After removal of 5 bases from V and 3 bases from J, the junction contained 13 bases not matched to a gene. CDR3 amino acids: CASSPSPSGEVYEQYF. CDR3 nucleotides: TGTGCCAGCAGCCCGAGCCCTAGCGGAGAAGTCTACGAGCAGTACTTC.

The chain joins TRBV6-5 to TRBJ1-4, with D tentatively TRBD1 (6 bases). The CDR3 runs 15 residues. V was trimmed by 0 bases and J by 6 bases, leaving 11 bases between them. Germline V gene data show CDR1 as MNHEY and CDR2 as SVGAGI. Here the CDR3 reads CASSYSRGFDEKLFF. In DNA form, the CDR3 reads TGTGCCAGCAGTTACTCGAGGGGGTTTGATGAAAAACTGTTTTTT.

J is TRBJ2-1 and V is TRBV3-1 (or the pseudogene TRBV3-2); TRBD1 is a possible D gene (5 bases). This CDR3 is built from 13 residues. Trimming left V 1 base short and J 8 bases short, with 9 bases between. In germline, CDR1 is LGHDT, CDR2 YNNKEL (reference sequence). The CDR3 bases are TGTGCCAGCAGCCAAGCGCAGGGCCATGAGCAGTTCTTC. Amino acids: CASSQAQGHEQFF.

J is TRBJ2-7 and V is TRBV15; TRBD1 is a possible D gene (6 bases). V shed 5 bases and J shed 2 bases, with 13 bases lying between them. Germline values: CDR1 LNHNV, CDR2 YYDKDF (reference sequence). The CDR3 covers 14 residues. CDR3 DNA: TGTGCCACCAGCCCACCAGGGGACCCCTACGAGCAGTACTTC. Its protein is CATSPPGDPYEQYF.

The gene calls are TRBV9 and TRBJ2-7; D is possibly TRBD2 (6 bases). CDR3 size: 15 residues. CDR1 and CDR2 from the germline V gene are SGDLS and YYNGEE. The V gene lost 0 bases and the J gene lost 4 bases, with 14 bases spanning the gap. CDR3 residues: CASSVASGEGYEQYF. The CDR3 DNA follows: TGTGCCAGCAGCGTAGCTTCGGGGGAAGGGTACGAGCAGTACTTC.

The chain is built from TRBV2 and TRBJ2-3; 9 bases are a match to TRBD1. The germline V gene has CDR1 SNHLY and CDR2 FYNNEI. The CDR3 has 17 amino acids. V shed 5 bases and J 2 bases; nucleotides not matched to a gene: 11. CDR3: CASSLGGTGSYTDTQYF. Written as DNA, the CDR3 is TGTGCCAGCAGTTTGGGGGGGACAGGGAGTTACACAGATACGCAGTATTTT.

The V gene is TRBV9, the J gene TRBJ1-6, with a possible D match to TRBD1 (6 bases). Germline assignment: CDR1 SGDLS and CDR2 YYNGEE. The V gene lost 4 bases and the J gene lost 0 bases, with 11 bases spanning the gap. CDR3 length: 16 residues. CDR3 DNA: TGTGCCAGCAGCCGGGGGGGGCACTCCTATAATTCACCCCTCCACTTT. Protein product: CASSRGGHSYNSPLHF. The whole variable domain, remainder taken from reference TRBV9 and TRBJ1-6, is DSGVTQTPKHLITATGQRVTLRCSPRSGDLSVYWYQQSLDQGLQFLIQYYNGEERAKGNILERFSAQQFPDLHSELNLSSLELGDSALYFCASSRGGHSYNSPLHFGNGTRLTVT.

The V gene is TRBV7-2, the J gene TRBJ2-1; 9 bases agree with TRBD2. The germline CDR1 and CDR2 sequences are SGHTA and FQGNSA. Trimming cost V 6 bases and J 0 bases; bases outside gene matches: 6. CDR3 length equals 16 residues. Written as DNA, the CDR3 is TGTGCCAGCAGTCGAGTTAGCGGGGGCTCCTACAATGAGCAGTTCTTC. It specifies CASSRVSGGSYNEQFF.

This clone has a single count. The chain employs TRBV29-1 and TRBJ1-2; a weak D match, TRBD1 (5 bases). The CDR3 consists of 16 residues. The ends were cut back, 4 bases at V and 5 bases at J, with 23 bases in the middle. From germline, CDR1 is SQVTM and CDR2 ANQGSEA. The CDR3 loop is CSVGGGNLLSSYGYTF. CDR3 nucleotide sequence: TGCAGCGTTGGGGGCGGGAATTTGCTATCATCTTATGGCTACACCTTC.

The rearrangement joins TRBV21-1 to TRBJ2-7; TRBD2, as called in the table, went unchecked against the DNA. TRBV21-1 is shown as a pseudogene. The CDR3 has 13 amino acids. The CDR3 nucleotides read TGTGCCAGCAGCGGTCGACTAGCCTACGAGCAGTACTTC. It is translated as CASSGRLAYEQYF.